The 28 T cell receptor beta chains below all came from one sample that was sequenced in a study of T cell responses to AZD1222 COVID-19 vaccine. Sequenced by immunoSEQ multiplex PCR; TCRdb stores in-frame clones only, minus some. This table has over 75,000 clones, around 87% appearing once. Material: peripheral blood, obtained 28 days after the second AZD1222 dose. Receptors originate from an adult who received the AZD1222 COVID-19 vaccine.

The gene calls are TRBV29-1 and TRBJ1-4; no clear D gene. Trimming shortened V by 6 bases and J by 6 bases, and 8 bases separated the two germline ends. Germline values: CDR1 SQVTM, CDR2 ANQGSEA. CDR3 length: 11 amino acids. The CDR3 bases are TGCAGCGTCAGATATGATGAAAAACTGTTTTTT. The encoded protein is CSVRYDEKLFF.

The chain recombines TRBV2 with TRBJ1-2; D remains ambiguous. Between the trimmed V and J ends, which lost 0 bases and 0 bases, there was a span of 8 bases. The CDR3 consists of 15 residues. CDR1 SNHLY and CDR2 FYNNEI come from the germline V gene. CDR3 nucleotide sequence: TGTGCCAGCAGTGAAGCGGGTCAAGCTAACTATGGCTACACCTTC. Amino acid sequence: CASSEAGQANYGYTF. Full variable domain (missing parts from reference TRBV2 and TRBJ1-2): EPEVTQTPSHQVTQMGQEVILRCVPISNHLYFYWYRQILGQKVEFLVSFYNNEISEKSEIFDDQFSVERPDGSNFTLKIRSTKLEDSAMYFCASSEAGQANYGYTFGSGTRLTVV.

CDR3 residues: CASSFLDRSTTEAFF. In DNA form, the CDR3 reads TGCGCCAGCAGCTTCCTTGACAGAAGTACGACTGAAGCTTTCTTT. The genes are TRBV5-1 and TRBJ1-1; a weak D match, TRBD1 (5 bases). Trimming took 2 bases from V and 5 from J, leaving 16 bases between them. Germline CDR1 reads SGHRS; CDR2 reads YFSETQ. This CDR3 is 15 amino acids long. Combining the CDR3 with reference TRBV5-1 and TRBJ1-1 gives the whole variable domain KAGVTQTPRYLIKTRGQQVTLSCSPISGHRSVSWYQQTPGQGLQFLFEYFSETQRNKGNFPGRFSGRQFSNSRSEMNVSTLELGDSALYLCASSFLDRSTTEAFFGQGTRLTVV.

V is TRBV27 and J is TRBJ1-1, with TRBD1 matching 8 bases. J gave up 5 bases and V 5 bases, and 10 bases lay outside the gene matches. The CDR3 is 15 residues long. The V gene's germline CDR1 is MNHEY and CDR2 SMNVEV (reference sequence). Here the CDR3 DNA reads TGTGCCAGCAGTCCGCAGGGGGCGAGCGGGACTGAAGCTTTCTTT. It is translated as CASSPQGASGTEAFF.

The rearrangement joins TRBV5-6 to TRBJ1-1; D call uncertain. Trimming removed 6 bases from V and 3 bases from J, with 12 bases in between. CDR3 length: 13 residues. The germline CDR1 and CDR2 sequences are SGHDT and YYEEEE. CDR3 sequence (DNA): TGTGCCAGCACCTGGGCGCTCCACACTGAAGCTTTCTTT. Translation: CASTWALHTEAFF.

The chain joins TRBV27 to TRBJ1-6; 7 bases line up with TRBD1. V lost 1 base to trimming and J lost 0 bases; unmatched junction nucleotides: 12. The CDR3 is made up of 20 amino acids. Germline V gene lookup returns CDR1 MNHEY and CDR2 SMNVEV (reference sequence). The CDR3 here is CASSLFPGQMTSSYNSPLHF. The DNA of the CDR3 is TGTGCCAGCAGTTTATTTCCGGGACAGATGACCAGCTCCTATAATTCACCCCTCCACTTT.

CDR3: CASRYKPGQGSQPQHF. CDR3 sequence (DNA): TGTGCCAGCAGATATAAACCGGGACAGGGATCACAGCCCCAGCATTTT. The rearrangement joins TRBV5-8 to TRBJ1-5; 9 bases are shared with TRBD1. This CDR3 spans 16 amino acids. CDR1 SGHTS and CDR2 YDEGEE come from the germline V gene. The junction had 13 bases not matched to a gene; V was cut back by 5 bases and J by 7 bases.

V and J are TRBV27 and TRBJ2-1, with 8 bases aligning to TRBD2. Germline CDR1 MNHEY, CDR2 SMNVEV (reference sequence). CDR3 length: 16 amino acids. J lost 2 bases, V lost 5 bases, and 8 bases had no gene match. In nucleotides, the CDR3 is TGTGCCAGCAGTCCCCCTAGCGGGCATACCTACAATGAGCAGTTCTTC. Translated: CASSPPSGHTYNEQFF.

This clone was recorded only once. One end of the junction is discordant with germline, which a read error may explain. V and J are TRBV4-2 and TRBJ1-2, with D possibly being TRBD1 (5 bases). The CDR3 has 13 amino acids. Germline lookup yields CDR1 LGHNA and CDR2 YNFKEQ. The DNA of the CDR3 is TGTGCCAGCAGCCAAGTCTCATACGAAACACAGGACTTT. Translation gives CASSQVSYETQDF.

The chain uses TRBV3-1 (or the pseudogene TRBV3-2) and TRBJ2-7, with 16 bases lining up with TRBD2. Germline CDR1 LGHDT, CDR2 YNNKEL (reference sequence). The junction had 1 base not matched to a gene; V was cut back by 4 bases and J by 7 bases. CDR3 length: 14 amino acids. The CDR3 sequence: CASSLGLAGGEQYF. DNA of the CDR3: TGTGCCAGCAGCCTGGGACTAGCGGGGGGGGAGCAGTACTTC.

V gene TRBV5-1 combines with J gene TRBJ2-1; 7 bases line up with TRBD2. CDR1 is SGHRS, CDR2 YFSETQ, per germline. The V and J ends lost 0 bases and 11 bases, in that order; junction bases with no gene match: 2. This CDR3 region has 12 residues. CDR3 in DNA: TGCGCCAGCAGCTTGGAAGCGGGAAAGCAGTTCTTC. Its protein is CASSLEAGKQFF. Full variable domain (outside the CDR3, taken from reference TRBV5-1 and TRBJ2-1): KAGVTQTPRYLIKTRGQQVTLSCSPISGHRSVSWYQQTPGQGLQFLFEYFSETQRNKGNFPGRFSGRQFSNSRSEMNVSTLELGDSALYLCASSLEAGKQFFGPGTRLTVL.

The gene calls are TRBV19 and TRBJ2-7; no definite D call. Trimming left V 1 base short and J 6 bases short, with 13 bases between. CDR1 is LNHDA, CDR2 SQIVND, per germline (reference sequence). This CDR3 has 14 residues. The CDR3 region has the DNA TGTGCCAGTAGTATAGGGAACGGATACCGCGAGCAGTACTTC. Translation: CASSIGNGYREQYF.

The chain is built from TRBV5-3 and TRBJ2-3; 10 bases align to TRBD1. TRBV5-3 is flagged as an ORF with uncertain function. The length of the CDR3 is 16 residues. Trimming cost V 3 bases and J 1 base; bases outside gene matches: 5. This chain's CDR3 is CARSSRQGARTDTQYF. The CDR3 DNA sequence: TGTGCCAGAAGCTCCCGACAGGGGGCCCGCACAGATACGCAGTATTTT.

The V gene is TRBV7-2, the J gene TRBJ1-3; D possibly corresponds to TRBD1 (5 bases). Looked up from germline, CDR1 is SGHTA and CDR2 is FQGNSA. There are 16 residues in the CDR3. The V gene lost 4 bases and the J gene lost 2 bases, with 15 bases spanning the gap. The CDR3 spells CASSYSGGYPGNTIYF. The CDR3 bases are TGTGCCAGCAGCTACTCCGGGGGGTACCCTGGAAACACCATATATTTT.

The chain employs TRBV3-1 (or the pseudogene TRBV3-2) and TRBJ1-2; TRBD1 matches at 10 bases. The CDR3 is 15 amino acids. V lost 5 bases, J lost 1 base, and 4 bases stayed unmatched. Germline assignment: CDR1 LGHDT and CDR2 YNNKEL (reference sequence). CDR3 sequence: CASSVGQGNNYGYTF. In nucleotides, the CDR3 is TGTGCCAGCAGCGTGGGACAGGGGAATAACTATGGCTACACCTTC.

This clone was counted between two and nine times. The V gene is TRBV5-4, the J gene TRBJ2-3; D perhaps matches TRBD1 (5 bases). CDR1 is SGHNT and CDR2 is YYREEE in the germline V gene (reference sequence). The CDR3 runs to 15 residues. Deletions cut 0 bases from V and 4 bases from J, with 12 bases between. This chain's CDR3 is CASSLEGDMADTQYF. The DNA for the CDR3 is TGTGCCAGCAGCTTGGAAGGGGATATGGCAGATACGCAGTATTTT. The entire variable domain, with the rest obtained from reference TRBV5-4 and TRBJ2-3, is as follows: ETGVTQSPTHLIKTRGQQVTLRCSSQSGHNTVSWYQQALGQGPQFIFQYYREEENGRGNFPPRFSGLQFPNYSSELNVNALELDDSALYLCASSLEGDMADTQYFGPGTRLTVL.

The chain recombines TRBV5-1 with TRBJ2-1, with D hard to call. From germline, CDR1 is SGHRS and CDR2 YFSETQ. The CDR3 contains 13 residues. V shed 2 bases and J shed 3 bases, with 6 bases lying between them. CDR3 in amino acids: CASSLELYNEQFF. The CDR3 bases are TGCGCCAGCAGCTTAGAGCTCTACAATGAGCAGTTCTTC.

This chain uses TRBV7-9 with TRBJ2-6, with D maybe TRBD1 (5 bases). The germline CDR1 and CDR2 sequences are SEHNR and FQNEAQ (reference sequence). The V gene lost 4 bases and the J gene lost 0 bases, with 10 bases spanning the gap. This CDR3 has 16 amino acids. Here the CDR3 reads CASSWGSDSGANVLTF. The CDR3 DNA reads TGTGCCAGCAGCTGGGGCAGTGACTCTGGGGCCAACGTCCTGACTTTC.

V and J are TRBV30 and TRBJ2-7; D possibly matches TRBD1 or TRBD2 (5 bases each). This CDR3 region has 13 residues. The germline CDR1 and CDR2 sequences are GTSNPN and SVGIG (reference sequence). Trimming removed 2 bases from V and 5 bases from J, with 13 bases in between. CDR3 loop: CAWSYGMGDEQYF. In DNA form, the CDR3 reads TGTGCCTGGAGTTATGGGATGGGGGACGAGCAGTACTTC.

A remark on this clone: Its ends do not fully match the called genes, so a read error is possible. V usage is TRBV10-2 and J usage is TRBJ1-1; D remains unclear. The length of the CDR3 is 12 residues. Germline V gives CDR1 WSHSY, CDR2 SAAADI. CDR3 nucleotide sequence: TGCGCCAGCACTGAGCTGAACACTGAAGCTTTCTTT. It yields the protein CASTELNTEAFF.

This clone was observed a single time. The CDR3 loop is CASSHGQLQMGYGYTF. The CDR3 DNA is TGCGCCAGCAGCCATGGACAGCTCCAAATGGGGTATGGCTACACCTTC. This chain uses TRBV5-1 with TRBJ1-2; D is perhaps TRBD1 (6 bases). The CDR3 runs 16 residues. CDR1 and CDR2 (germline): SGHRS, YFSETQ. V was shortened by 4 bases and J by 5 bases, with 21 bases between the two germline ends.

This chain connects TRBV4-1 to TRBJ2-6; possibly TRBD1 for D (5 bases). V dropped 3 bases and J dropped 2 bases, with 11 bases sitting between them. This CDR3 comprises 16 residues. CDR1 is MGHRA and CDR2 is YSYEKL in the germline V gene. The CDR3 sequence: CASSQETGAGANVLTF. As DNA, the CDR3 is TGCGCCAGCAGCCAGGAAACAGGTGCTGGGGCCAACGTCCTGACTTTC.

The gene calls are TRBV6-5 and TRBJ1-3; 8 nucleotides match TRBD1. Looked up from germline, CDR1 is MNHEY and CDR2 is SVGAGI. CDR3 length: 14 amino acids. V shed 6 bases and J 0 bases; nucleotides not matched to a gene: 1. CDR3 nucleotides: TGTGCCAGCAGGGACAGGGACTCTGGAAACACCATATATTTT. Its protein product is CASRDRDSGNTIYF.

This chain connects TRBV18 to TRBJ1-2; D is perhaps TRBD1 (5 bases). Trimming took off 6 bases at V and 3 bases at J, with 11 bases between the two ends. From germline, CDR1 is KGHSH and CDR2 LQKENI. The CDR3 runs to 13 residues. The DNA for the CDR3 is TGTGCCAGCTCCCTTGGGGGTGACTATGGCTACACCTTC. This translates into CASSLGGDYGYTF.

The rearrangement uses TRBV7-2 and TRBJ2-3; 10 bases are shared with TRBD2. Germline CDR1 SGHTA, CDR2 FQGNSA. This CDR3 contains 15 residues. The trim removed 8 bases at V and 0 bases at J, leaving 5 bases unmatched. The CDR3 nucleotides read TGTGCCAGCGTAGCGGGGGGACCTAGCACAGATACGCAGTATTTT. Amino acids: CASVAGGPSTDTQYF.

V gene TRBV6-1 combines with J gene TRBJ1-6, with 7 bases that match TRBD1. Germline V gene data show CDR1 as MNHNS and CDR2 as SASEGT. Trimming removed 2 bases from V and 7 bases from J; junction bases left unmatched: 8. The CDR3 contains 16 residues. CDR3: CASSESTGAKNSPLHF. As DNA, the CDR3 is TGTGCCAGCAGTGAATCTACAGGGGCAAAGAATTCACCCCTCCACTTT.

This chain connects TRBV19 to TRBJ2-7, with D uncertain. The CDR3 has 14 residues. The ends were cut back, 2 bases at V and 1 base at J, with 9 bases in the middle. The V gene's germline CDR1 is LNHDA and CDR2 SQIVND (reference sequence). The CDR3 spells CASSISISSYEQYF. CDR3 in DNA: TGTGCCAGTAGTATATCCATATCATCCTACGAGCAGTACTTC.

This clone occurred a few times. The J gene is TRBJ2-2, the V gene TRBV7-3; a possible D gene is TRBD1 (6 bases). V dropped 1 base and J dropped 3 bases, with 15 bases sitting between them. There are 17 residues in the CDR3. CDR1 is SGHTA and CDR2 is FQGTGA in the germline V gene. CDR3 coding DNA: TGTGCCAGCAGCTTAAGCCAACGGACAGACTACACCGGGGAGCTGTTTTTT. Amino acids: CASSLSQRTDYTGELFF.